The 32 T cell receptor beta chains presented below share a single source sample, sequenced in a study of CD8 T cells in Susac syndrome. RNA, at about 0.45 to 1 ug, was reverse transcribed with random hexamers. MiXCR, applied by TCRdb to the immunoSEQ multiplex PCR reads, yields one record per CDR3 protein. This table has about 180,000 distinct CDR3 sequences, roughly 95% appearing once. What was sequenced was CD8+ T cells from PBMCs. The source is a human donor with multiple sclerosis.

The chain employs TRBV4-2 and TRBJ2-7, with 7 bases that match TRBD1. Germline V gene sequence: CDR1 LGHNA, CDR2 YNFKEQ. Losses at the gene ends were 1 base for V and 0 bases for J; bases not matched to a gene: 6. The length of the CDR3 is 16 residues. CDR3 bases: TGTGCCAGCAGCCAAGGCGACAGGGCGAGCTCCTACGAGCAGTACTTC. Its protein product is CASSQGDRASSYEQYF.

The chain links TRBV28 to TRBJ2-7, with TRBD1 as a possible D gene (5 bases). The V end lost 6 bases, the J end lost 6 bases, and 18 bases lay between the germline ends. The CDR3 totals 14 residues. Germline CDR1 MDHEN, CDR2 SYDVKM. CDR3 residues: CASSPTRVPGEQYF. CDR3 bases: TGTGCCAGCAGCCCTACCAGGGTTCCGGGCGAGCAGTACTTC.

CDR3 region: CSAADRGGNEQFF. The CDR3 DNA follows: TGCAGTGCTGCGGACAGGGGGGGGAATGAGCAGTTCTTC. The chain recombines TRBV20-1 with TRBJ2-1; 10 bases align to TRBD1. This CDR3 spans 13 amino acids. In germline, CDR1 is DFQATT, CDR2 SNEGSKA (reference sequence). J lost 7 bases, V lost 5 bases, and 5 bases had no gene match.

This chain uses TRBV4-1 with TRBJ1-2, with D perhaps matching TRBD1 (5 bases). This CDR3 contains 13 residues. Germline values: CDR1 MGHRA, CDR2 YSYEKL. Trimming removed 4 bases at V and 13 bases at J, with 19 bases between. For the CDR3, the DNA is TGCGCCAGCAGCCGGACCGGGACGGCTGGTTTCACCTTC. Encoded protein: CASSRTGTAGFTF.

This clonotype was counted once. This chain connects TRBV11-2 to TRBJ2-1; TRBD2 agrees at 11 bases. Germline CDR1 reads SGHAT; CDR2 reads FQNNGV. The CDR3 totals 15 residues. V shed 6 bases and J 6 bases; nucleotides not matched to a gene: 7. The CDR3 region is CASSPGTSGRNEQFF. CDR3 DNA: TGTGCCAGCAGTCCCGGGACTAGCGGTCGCAATGAGCAGTTCTTC.

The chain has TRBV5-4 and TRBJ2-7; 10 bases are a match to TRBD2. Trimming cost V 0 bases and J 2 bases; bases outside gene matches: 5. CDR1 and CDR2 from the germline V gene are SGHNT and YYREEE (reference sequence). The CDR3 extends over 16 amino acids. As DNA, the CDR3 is TGTGCCAGCAGCTTGGCCGGAGCGGGAGGGCCCTACGAGCAGTACTTC. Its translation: CASSLAGAGGPYEQYF.

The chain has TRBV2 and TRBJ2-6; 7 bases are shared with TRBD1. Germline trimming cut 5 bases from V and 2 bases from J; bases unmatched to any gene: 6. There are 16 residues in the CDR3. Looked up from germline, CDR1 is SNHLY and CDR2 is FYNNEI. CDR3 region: CASSLAGGTGANVLTF. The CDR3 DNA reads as TGTGCCAGCAGTCTTGCAGGGGGAACTGGGGCCAACGTCCTGACTTTC. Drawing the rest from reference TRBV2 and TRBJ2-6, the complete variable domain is EPEVTQTPSHQVTQMGQEVILRCVPISNHLYFYWYRQILGQKVEFLVSFYNNEISEKSEIFDDQFSVERPDGSNFTLKIRSTKLEDSAMYFCASSLAGGTGANVLTFGAGSRLTVL.

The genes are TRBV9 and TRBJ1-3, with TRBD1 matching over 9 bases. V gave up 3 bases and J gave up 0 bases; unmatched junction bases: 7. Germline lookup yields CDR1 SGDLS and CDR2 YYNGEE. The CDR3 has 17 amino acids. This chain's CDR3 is CASSGRQGVLSGNTIYF. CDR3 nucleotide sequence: TGTGCCAGCAGCGGGAGACAGGGGGTCCTCTCTGGAAACACCATATATTTT.

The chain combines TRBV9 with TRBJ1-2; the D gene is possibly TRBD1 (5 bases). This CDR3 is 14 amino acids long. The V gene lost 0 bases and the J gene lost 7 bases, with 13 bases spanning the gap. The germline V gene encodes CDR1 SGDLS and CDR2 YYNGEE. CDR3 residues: CASSVDRGSSGYTF. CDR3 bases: TGTGCCAGCAGCGTAGATAGGGGCTCGAGTGGCTACACCTTC.

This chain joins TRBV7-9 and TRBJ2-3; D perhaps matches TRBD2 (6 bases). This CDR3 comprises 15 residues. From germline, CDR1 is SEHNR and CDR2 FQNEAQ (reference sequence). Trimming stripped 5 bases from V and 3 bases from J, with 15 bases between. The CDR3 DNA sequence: TGTGCCAGCAGCCCGGTCCGAGGGAGGACAGATACGCAGTATTTT. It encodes CASSPVRGRTDTQYF.

The DNA for the CDR3 is TGTGCCAGCAGCTTCTCCGGGACTAGCGATGAGCAGTTCTTC. Translation gives CASSFSGTSDEQFF. The V and J genes are TRBV5-6 and TRBJ2-1, with 10 bases identical to TRBD2. The CDR3 is made up of 14 amino acids. V shed 2 bases, J shed 8 bases, and the junction held 4 bases outside the gene matches. Germline V lookup: CDR1 SGHDT, CDR2 YYEEEE.

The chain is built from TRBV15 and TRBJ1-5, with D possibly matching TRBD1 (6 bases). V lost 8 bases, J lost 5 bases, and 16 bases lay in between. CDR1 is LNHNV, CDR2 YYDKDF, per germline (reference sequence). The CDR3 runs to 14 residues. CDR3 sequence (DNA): TGTGCCACCGGGGACACCCGGCGGGATCAGCCCCAGCATTTT. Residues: CATGDTRRDQPQHF.

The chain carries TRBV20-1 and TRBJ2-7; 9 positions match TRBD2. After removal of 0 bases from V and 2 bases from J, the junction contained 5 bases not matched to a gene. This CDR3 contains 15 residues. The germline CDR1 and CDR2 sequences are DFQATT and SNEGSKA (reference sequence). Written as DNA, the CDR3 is TGCAGTGCTAGAGATTATAGGACTAGCGCCTACGAGCAGTACTTC. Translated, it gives CSARDYRTSAYEQYF.

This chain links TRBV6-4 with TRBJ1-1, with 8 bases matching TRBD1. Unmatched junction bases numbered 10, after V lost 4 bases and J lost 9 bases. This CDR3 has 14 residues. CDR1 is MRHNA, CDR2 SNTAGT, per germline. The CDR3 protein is CASSVSPGQEKAFF. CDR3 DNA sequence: TGTGCCAGCAGTGTCTCCCCGGGACAGGAGAAAGCTTTCTTT.

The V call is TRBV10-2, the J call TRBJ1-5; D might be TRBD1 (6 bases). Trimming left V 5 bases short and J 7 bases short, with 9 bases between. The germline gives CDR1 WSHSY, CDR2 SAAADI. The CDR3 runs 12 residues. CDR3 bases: TGCGCCAGCAGTAAGGGGGGACAGCCCCAGCATTTT. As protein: CASSKGGQPQHF.

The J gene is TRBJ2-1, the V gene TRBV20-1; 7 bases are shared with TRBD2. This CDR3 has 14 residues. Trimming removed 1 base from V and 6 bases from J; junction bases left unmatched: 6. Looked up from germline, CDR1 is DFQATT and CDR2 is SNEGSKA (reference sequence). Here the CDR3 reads CSARVHGGVNEQFF. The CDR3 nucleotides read TGCAGTGCTAGAGTCCATGGGGGGGTCAATGAGCAGTTCTTC.

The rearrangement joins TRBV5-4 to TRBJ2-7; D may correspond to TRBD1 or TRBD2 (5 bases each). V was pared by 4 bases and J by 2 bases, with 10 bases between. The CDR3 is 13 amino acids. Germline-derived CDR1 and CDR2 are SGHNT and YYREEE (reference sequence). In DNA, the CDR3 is TGTGCCAGCAGCCCTTGGGGGACCTACGAGCAGTACTTC. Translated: CASSPWGTYEQYF.

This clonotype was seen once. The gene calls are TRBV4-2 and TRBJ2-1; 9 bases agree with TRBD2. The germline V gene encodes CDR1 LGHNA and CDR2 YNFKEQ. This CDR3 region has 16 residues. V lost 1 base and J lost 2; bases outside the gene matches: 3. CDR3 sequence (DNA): TGTGCCAGCAGCCAAGTTTCTAGCGGGGCCTACAATGAGCAGTTCTTC. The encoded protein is CASSQVSSGAYNEQFF.

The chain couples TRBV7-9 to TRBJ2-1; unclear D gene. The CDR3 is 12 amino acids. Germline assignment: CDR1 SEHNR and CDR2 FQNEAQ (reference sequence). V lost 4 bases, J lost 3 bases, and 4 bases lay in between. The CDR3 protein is CASSSGYNEQFF. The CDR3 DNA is TGTGCCAGCAGCTCGGGCTACAATGAGCAGTTCTTC.

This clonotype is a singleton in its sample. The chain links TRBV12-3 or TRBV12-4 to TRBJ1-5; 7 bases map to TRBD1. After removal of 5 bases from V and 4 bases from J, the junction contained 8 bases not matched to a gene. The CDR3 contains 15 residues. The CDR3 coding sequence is TGTGCCAGCAGTGCCCGCCAGGGGGGTAATCAGCCCCAGCATTTT. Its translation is CASSARQGGNQPQHF.

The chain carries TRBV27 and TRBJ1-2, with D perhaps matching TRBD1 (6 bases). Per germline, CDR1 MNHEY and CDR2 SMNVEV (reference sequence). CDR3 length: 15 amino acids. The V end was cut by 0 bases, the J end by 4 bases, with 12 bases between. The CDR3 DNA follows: TGTGCCAGCAGTTTATCCCCCGGGGGCGGCTATGGCTACACCTTC. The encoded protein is CASSLSPGGGYGYTF.

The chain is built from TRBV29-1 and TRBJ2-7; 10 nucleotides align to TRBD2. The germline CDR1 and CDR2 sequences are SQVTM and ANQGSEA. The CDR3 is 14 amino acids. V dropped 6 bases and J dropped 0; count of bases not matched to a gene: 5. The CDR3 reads CSVASGGNSYEQYF. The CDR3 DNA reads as TGCAGCGTCGCTAGCGGGGGAAACTCCTACGAGCAGTACTTC.

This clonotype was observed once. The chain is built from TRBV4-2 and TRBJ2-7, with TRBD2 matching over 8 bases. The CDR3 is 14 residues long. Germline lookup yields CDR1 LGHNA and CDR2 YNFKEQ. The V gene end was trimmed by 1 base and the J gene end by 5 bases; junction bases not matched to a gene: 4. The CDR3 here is CASSQAGGRDEQYF. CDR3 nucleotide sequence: TGTGCCAGCAGCCAAGCGGGGGGGCGGGACGAGCAGTACTTC.

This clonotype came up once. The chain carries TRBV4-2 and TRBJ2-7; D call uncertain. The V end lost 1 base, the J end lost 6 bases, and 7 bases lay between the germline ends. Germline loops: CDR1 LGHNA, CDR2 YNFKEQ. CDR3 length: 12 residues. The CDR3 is CASSQVASEQYF. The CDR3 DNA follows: TGTGCCAGCAGCCAAGTTGCATCCGAGCAGTACTTC.

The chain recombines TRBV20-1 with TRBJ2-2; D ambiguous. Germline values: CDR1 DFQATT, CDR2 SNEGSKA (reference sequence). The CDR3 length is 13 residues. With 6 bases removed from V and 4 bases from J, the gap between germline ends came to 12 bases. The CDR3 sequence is CSARATPTGELFF. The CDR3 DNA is TGCAGTGCAAGGGCCACCCCCACCGGGGAGCTGTTTTTT.

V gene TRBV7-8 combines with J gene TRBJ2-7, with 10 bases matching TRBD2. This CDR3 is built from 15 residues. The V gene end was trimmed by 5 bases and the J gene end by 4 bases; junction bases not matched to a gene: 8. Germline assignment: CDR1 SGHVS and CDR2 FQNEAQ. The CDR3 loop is CASSVKLAGVYEQYF. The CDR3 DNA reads TGTGCCAGCAGCGTAAAGCTAGCGGGAGTGTACGAGCAGTACTTC.

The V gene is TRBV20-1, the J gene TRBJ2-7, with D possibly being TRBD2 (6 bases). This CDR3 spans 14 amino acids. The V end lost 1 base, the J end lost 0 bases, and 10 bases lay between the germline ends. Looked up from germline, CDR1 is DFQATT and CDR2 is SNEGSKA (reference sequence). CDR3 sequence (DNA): TGCAGTGCTAGAGCTTTGACTAGCTCCTACGAGCAGTACTTC. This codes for CSARALTSSYEQYF.

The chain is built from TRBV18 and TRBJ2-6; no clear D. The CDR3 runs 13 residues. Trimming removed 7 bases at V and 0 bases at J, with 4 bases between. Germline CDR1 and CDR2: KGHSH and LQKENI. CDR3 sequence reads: CASFLSGANVLTF. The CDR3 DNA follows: TGTGCCAGCTTCCTCTCTGGGGCCAACGTCCTGACTTTC.

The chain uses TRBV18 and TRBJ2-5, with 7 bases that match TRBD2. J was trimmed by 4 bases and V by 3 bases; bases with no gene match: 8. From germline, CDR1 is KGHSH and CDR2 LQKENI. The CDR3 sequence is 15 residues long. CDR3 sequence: CASSPTLASGETQYF. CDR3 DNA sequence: TGTGCCAGCTCACCGACACTAGCGTCCGGAGAGACCCAGTACTTC.

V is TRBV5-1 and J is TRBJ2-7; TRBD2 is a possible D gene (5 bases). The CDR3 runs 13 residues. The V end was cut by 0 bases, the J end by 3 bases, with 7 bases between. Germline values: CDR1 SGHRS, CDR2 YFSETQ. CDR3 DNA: TGCGCCAGCAGCTTGGCTAGCTACTACGAGCAGTACTTC. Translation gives CASSLASYYEQYF.

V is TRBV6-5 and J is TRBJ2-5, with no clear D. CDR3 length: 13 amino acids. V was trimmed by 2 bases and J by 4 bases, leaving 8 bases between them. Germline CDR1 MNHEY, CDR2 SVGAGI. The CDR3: CASSYRETETQYF. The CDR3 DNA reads TGTGCCAGCAGTTACAGGGAAACAGAGACCCAGTACTTC.

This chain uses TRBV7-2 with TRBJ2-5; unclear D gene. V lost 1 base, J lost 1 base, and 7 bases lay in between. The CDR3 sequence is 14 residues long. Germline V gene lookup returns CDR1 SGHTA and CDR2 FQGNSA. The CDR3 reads CASSLGIRQETQYF. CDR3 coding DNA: TGTGCCAGCAGCTTAGGTATCCGCCAAGAGACCCAGTACTTC.